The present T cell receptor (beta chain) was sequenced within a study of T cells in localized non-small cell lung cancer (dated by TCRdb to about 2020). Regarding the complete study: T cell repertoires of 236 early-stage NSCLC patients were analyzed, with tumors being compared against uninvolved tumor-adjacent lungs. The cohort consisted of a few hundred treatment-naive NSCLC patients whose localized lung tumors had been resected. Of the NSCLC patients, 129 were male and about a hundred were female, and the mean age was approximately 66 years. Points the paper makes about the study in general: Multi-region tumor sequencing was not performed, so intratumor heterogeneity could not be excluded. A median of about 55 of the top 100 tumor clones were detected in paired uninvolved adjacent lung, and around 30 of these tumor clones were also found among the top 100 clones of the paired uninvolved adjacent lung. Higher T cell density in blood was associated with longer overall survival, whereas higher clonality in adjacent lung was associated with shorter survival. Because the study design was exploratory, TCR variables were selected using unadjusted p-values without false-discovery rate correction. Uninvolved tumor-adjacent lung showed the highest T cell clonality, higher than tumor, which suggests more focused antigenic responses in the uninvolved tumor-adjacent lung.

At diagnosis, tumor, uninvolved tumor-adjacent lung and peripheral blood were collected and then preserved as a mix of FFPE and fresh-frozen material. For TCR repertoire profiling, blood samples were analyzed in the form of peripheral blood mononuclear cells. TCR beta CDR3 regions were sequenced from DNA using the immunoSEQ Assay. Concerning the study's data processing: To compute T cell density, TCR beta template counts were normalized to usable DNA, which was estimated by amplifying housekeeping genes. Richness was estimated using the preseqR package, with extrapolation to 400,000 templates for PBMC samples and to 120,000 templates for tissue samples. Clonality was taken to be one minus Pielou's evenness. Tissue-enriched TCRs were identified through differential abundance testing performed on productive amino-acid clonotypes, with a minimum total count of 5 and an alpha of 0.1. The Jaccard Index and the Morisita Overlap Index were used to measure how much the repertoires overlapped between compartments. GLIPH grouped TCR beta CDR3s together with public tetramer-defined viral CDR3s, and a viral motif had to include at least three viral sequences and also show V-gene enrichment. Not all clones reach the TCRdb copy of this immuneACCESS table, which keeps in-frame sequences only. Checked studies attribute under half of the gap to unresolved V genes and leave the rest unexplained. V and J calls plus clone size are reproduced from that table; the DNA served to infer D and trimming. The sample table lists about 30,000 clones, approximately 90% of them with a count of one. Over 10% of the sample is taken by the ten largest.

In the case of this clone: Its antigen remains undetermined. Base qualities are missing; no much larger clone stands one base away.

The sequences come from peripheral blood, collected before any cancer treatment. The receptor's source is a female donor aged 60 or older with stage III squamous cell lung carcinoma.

In nucleotide form, the sequence is TGTGCCAGCAGTGAAAGGAATCAGGGGATAGAGACCCAGTACTTC. Its protein reads: CASSERNQGIETQYF. Here the chain combines TRBV2 and TRBJ2-5; the D gene is perhaps TRBD1, on 6 matching bases. The germline V gene sets CDR1 to SNHLY and CDR2 to FYNNEI. The CDR3 spans 15 residues, from the cysteine through the phenylalanine. The retained sequence is limited to the CDR3, 45 bases, with the frame set at the first base. Trimming at the junction amounts to 2 bases on V and 4 bases on J, and the germline ends lie 14 bases apart. The CDR3, completed at both ends by the reference TRBV2 and TRBJ2-5 genes, gives the full variable domain EPEVTQTPSHQVTQMGQEVILRCVPISNHLYFYWYRQILGQKVEFLVSFYNNEISEKSEIFDDQFSVERPDGSNFTLKIRSTKLEDSAMYFCASSERNQGIETQYFGPGTRLLVL.